These 15 T cell receptor beta chains came from one sample sequenced in a study of Ad26.COV2.S vaccination and SARS-CoV-2 variants. Assay used: immunoSEQ multiplex PCR; TCRdb lists only in-frame clones, some missing. The repertoire includes about 370,000 clones, 89% of them detected once, and 1.9% sits in the top ten. Treatment of the sample: 15 to 20 received Ad26.COV2.S at low or high dose, single or two shots; roughly 5 received placebo; per-sample allocation not given. Day 63 after the first vaccine or placebo injection was the time point for sampling. Material: peripheral blood, obtained in a trial of Ad26.COV2.S vaccine versus placebo. The receptors here all came from a person aged 18-60 years who received the Ad26.COV2.S COVID-19 vaccine or a placebo.

This sequence joins TRBV19 and TRBJ2-5, with TRBD2 matching 10 bases. Germline CDR1 LNHDA, CDR2 SQIVND (reference sequence). After removal of 8 bases from V and 1 base from J, the junction contained 4 bases not matched to a gene. This CDR3 spans 14 amino acids. CDR3 region: CASSAGGSQETQYF. The CDR3 nucleotides read TGTGCCAGTTCAGCGGGAGGGAGCCAAGAGACCCAGTACTTC. Full variable domain (rest looked up from reference TRBV19 and TRBJ2-5): DGGITQSPKYLFRKEGQNVTLSCEQNLNHDAMYWYRQDPGQGLRLIYYSQIVNDFQKGDIAEGYSVSREKKESFPLTVTSAQKNPTAFYLCASSAGGSQETQYFGPGTRLLVL.

As to this clone: Since a much larger clone is just one base distant, this may be a read error. At the DNA level, this CDR3 is encoded by other sequences in the same sample as well. V usage is TRBV5-6 and J usage is TRBJ2-7; the D is unclear. The CDR3 sequence is 12 residues long. Trimming cost V 0 bases and J 4 bases, with 5 bases left between them. Germline CDR1 is SGHDT and CDR2 is YYEEEE. The CDR3 DNA follows: TGTGCCAGCAGCTTGGTGGGTTACGAGCAGTACTTC. This gives the protein CASSLVGYEQYF.

The chain is built from TRBV9 and TRBJ1-2; the D gene is possibly TRBD1 (5 bases). V shed 4 bases and J shed 8 bases, with 18 bases lying between them. This CDR3 comprises 14 residues. Germline lookup yields CDR1 SGDLS and CDR2 YYNGEE. CDR3 nucleotide sequence: TGTGCCAGCAGCCTCGAGTGGGGGATCGAGGGCTACACCTTC. Translating gives CASSLEWGIEGYTF.

This chain joins TRBV4-3 and TRBJ1-2; tentatively, D is TRBD1 (5 bases). The CDR3 is made up of 14 amino acids. Germline CDR1 reads LGHNA; CDR2 reads YSLEER. Trimming removed 0 bases at V and 6 bases at J, with 11 bases between. The CDR3 reads CASSQDRAGDGYTF. The CDR3 DNA is TGCGCCAGCAGCCAAGATCGAGCGGGGGATGGCTACACCTTC.

The rearrangement joins TRBV6-1 to TRBJ2-3, with unresolved D. V lost 2 bases and J 1 base, leaving 7 bases between the germline ends. CDR1 and CDR2 from the germline V gene are MNHNS and SASEGT. The CDR3 is 14 amino acids. The CDR3 coding sequence is TGTGCCAGCAGTGAAACAGCCGGCACAGATACGCAGTATTTT. It encodes CASSETAGTDTQYF.

The V call is TRBV5-1, the J call TRBJ2-3; D perhaps matches TRBD1 (6 bases). V was shortened by 2 bases and J by 1 base, with 11 bases between the two germline ends. CDR1 and CDR2 from the germline V gene are SGHRS and YFSETQ. The CDR3 runs 15 residues. CDR3 in amino acids: CASSFGSGGTDTQYF. The CDR3 DNA is TGCGCCAGCAGCTTTGGGTCAGGGGGCACAGATACGCAGTATTTT. The entire variable domain, with the rest obtained from reference TRBV5-1 and TRBJ2-3, is as follows: KAGVTQTPRYLIKTRGQQVTLSCSPISGHRSVSWYQQTPGQGLQFLFEYFSETQRNKGNFPGRFSGRQFSNSRSEMNVSTLELGDSALYLCASSFGSGGTDTQYFGPGTRLTVL.

The sample holds a few counts of this clone. The CDR3 DNA is TGTGCCAGCAGCTTGTCGGGACAGGGCTGGGAGACCCAGTACTTC. The encoded protein is CASSLSGQGWETQYF. This chain connects TRBV5-6 to TRBJ2-5; 9 nucleotides line up with TRBD1. Germline assignment: CDR1 SGHDT and CDR2 YYEEEE. Trimming at V came to 1 base and at J to 5 bases, leaving 6 bases not matched to a gene. The CDR3 has 15 amino acids.

The V and J genes are TRBV27 and TRBJ1-3; the D gene is possibly TRBD1 (5 bases). Trimming removed 5 bases at V and 8 bases at J, with 16 bases between. The CDR3 has 14 residues. CDR1 MNHEY and CDR2 SMNVEV come from the germline V gene (reference sequence). CDR3 protein: CASSPRSRGHTIYF. CDR3 nucleotide sequence: TGTGCCAGCAGTCCCCGCTCCCGGGGACACACCATATATTTT.

This chain uses TRBV5-1 with TRBJ2-2; D not certain. Germline CDR1 SGHRS, CDR2 YFSETQ. This CDR3 is built from 14 residues. V was clipped by 7 bases and J by 2 bases, with 12 bases between them. CDR3 bases: TGCGCCAGCCGCCCGACTGTCAACACCGGGGAGCTGTTTTTT. Encoded protein: CASRPTVNTGELFF.

This chain uses TRBV14 with TRBJ2-1; TRBD1 aligns across 7 bases. CDR1 and CDR2 (germline): SGHDN, FVKESK. V dropped 5 bases and J dropped 7; count of bases not matched to a gene: 5. The length of the CDR3 is 13 residues. The CDR3 DNA reads as TGTGCCAGCAGCTTCGACAGGGTAAATGAGCAGTTCTTC. Amino acid sequence: CASSFDRVNEQFF.

This chain connects TRBV28 to TRBJ1-1; TRBD1 might be the D (6 bases). Germline loops: CDR1 MDHEN, CDR2 SYDVKM. Trimming took 2 bases from V and 8 from J, leaving 18 bases between them. This CDR3 spans 15 amino acids. The CDR3 loop is CASSLISGGRSEAFF. The CDR3 DNA reads as TGTGCCAGCAGTTTAATCTCCGGGGGCCGATCCGAAGCTTTCTTT. The full variable domain, with the rest looked up from reference TRBV28 and TRBJ1-1, is DVKVTQSSRYLVKRTGEKVFLECVQDMDHENMFWYRQDPGLGLRLIYFSYDVKMKEKGDIPEGYSVSREKKERFSLILESASTNQTSMYLCASSLISGGRSEAFFGQGTRLTVV.

The chain uses TRBV28 and TRBJ1-4; possibly TRBD1 for D (6 bases). The CDR3 length is 15 residues. Germline assignment: CDR1 MDHEN and CDR2 SYDVKM. The V and J ends lost 6 bases and 8 bases respectively, with 19 bases between them. CDR3 in amino acids: CASRLRQAEGEKLFF. The CDR3 DNA reads TGTGCCAGCAGGCTTAGACAGGCGGAAGGGGAAAAACTGTTTTTT.

V gene TRBV3-1 (or the pseudogene TRBV3-2) combines with J gene TRBJ2-2; D possibly corresponds to TRBD1 (5 bases). The V and J ends lost 6 bases and 4 bases respectively, with 12 bases between them. CDR1 LGHDT and CDR2 YNNKEL come from the germline V gene (reference sequence). The CDR3 covers 14 residues. CDR3: CASSTQVPTGELFF. The CDR3 DNA reads TGTGCCAGCAGTACACAGGTTCCCACCGGGGAGCTGTTTTTT.

This chain connects TRBV18 to TRBJ1-5; D perhaps matches TRBD1 (6 bases). The ends were cut back, 6 bases at V and 2 bases at J, with 17 bases in the middle. The CDR3 has 16 amino acids. Germline V gene data show CDR1 as KGHSH and CDR2 as LQKENI. In DNA, the CDR3 is TGTGCCAGCTCGCCAGGGGCCCCCTGGGGCAATCAGCCCCAGCATTTT. Encoded protein: CASSPGAPWGNQPQHF.

V is TRBV12-5 and J is TRBJ2-2; 7 positions match TRBD1. The CDR3 has 15 amino acids. V trimming: 5 bases; J trimming: 0 bases; junction bases outside the gene matches: 3. Germline CDR1 reads LGHNT; CDR2 reads FRNRAP. The CDR3 loop reads CASGATGTNTGELFF. CDR3 nucleotide sequence: TGTGCTAGTGGTGCGACAGGGACGAACACCGGGGAGCTGTTTTTT.